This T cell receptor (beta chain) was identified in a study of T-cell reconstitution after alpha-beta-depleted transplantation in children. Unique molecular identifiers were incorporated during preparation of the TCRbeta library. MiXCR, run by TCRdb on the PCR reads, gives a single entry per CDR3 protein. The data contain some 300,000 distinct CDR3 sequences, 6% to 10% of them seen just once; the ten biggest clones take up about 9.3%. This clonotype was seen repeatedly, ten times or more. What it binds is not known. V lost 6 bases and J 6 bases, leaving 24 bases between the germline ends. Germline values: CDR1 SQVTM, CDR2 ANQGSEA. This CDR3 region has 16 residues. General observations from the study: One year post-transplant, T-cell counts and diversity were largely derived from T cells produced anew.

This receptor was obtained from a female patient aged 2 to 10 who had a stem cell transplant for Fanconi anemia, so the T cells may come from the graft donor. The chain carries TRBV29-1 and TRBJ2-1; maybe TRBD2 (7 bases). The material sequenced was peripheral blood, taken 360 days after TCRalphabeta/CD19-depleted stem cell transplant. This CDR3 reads CSVPWLGGGKTNEQFF. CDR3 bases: TGCAGCGTGCCCTGGCTGGGAGGGGGGAAGACCAATGAGCAGTTCTTC.